This T cell receptor (beta chain) was documented in a study of shared clonotypes between healthy human individuals. The input for sorted-subset replicate PCRs was 200 to 250 ng DNA, some 28,000 T cell genomes. Assay: immunoSEQ multiplex PCR; the TCRdb copy retains only in-frame clones and omits some. The data contain roughly 2.2 million clones, about nine tenths of them singletons. V trimming: 5 bases; J trimming: 2 bases; junction bases outside the gene matches: 6. The CDR3 is 16 amino acids. The germline V gene has CDR1 SGHVS and CDR2 FQNEAQ. Sequences were obtained from naive CD4+ T cells from PBMCs. Described subset: CD45RA+ positively selected. This TCR was recovered from a man aged 18 to 30 in good health. Some clones in this sample may be carry-over from other donors' samples. The rearrangement uses TRBV7-8 and TRBJ2-6; 7 nucleotides match TRBD2. In DNA form, the CDR3 reads TGTGCCAGCAGCCCCTCTGGGGGGGCTGGGGCCAACGTCCTGACTTTC. Protein sequence: CASSPSGGAGANVLTF. The full variable domain, its missing parts supplied by reference TRBV7-8 and TRBJ2-6, is GAGVSQSPRYKVAKRGQDVALRCDPISGHVSLFWYQQALGQGPEFLTYFQNEAQLDKSGLPSDRFFAERPEGSVSTLKIQRTQQEDSAVYLCASSPSGGAGANVLTFGAGSRLTVL.